This T cell receptor (beta chain) was identified in a study of control samples from healthy donors and cancer patients. Only in-frame clones appear in the TCRdb table, and some are missing; sequencing was by immunoSEQ multiplex PCR. In the table there are 150,000 to 200,000 clones, 85% to 90% of which are singletons. The CDR3 has 15 residues. The germline V gene encodes CDR1 SGHRS and CDR2 YFSETQ. The V end lost 0 bases, the J end lost 2 bases, and 9 bases lay between the germline ends. The clonotype was recovered from a woman in her 50s in good health. The chain combines TRBV5-1 with TRBJ1-5; D is unclear. Sequencing used blood. The CDR3 protein is CASSLGGIGNQPQHF. CDR3 DNA: TGCGCCAGCAGCTTGGGGGGTATCGGCAATCAGCCCCAGCATTTT.